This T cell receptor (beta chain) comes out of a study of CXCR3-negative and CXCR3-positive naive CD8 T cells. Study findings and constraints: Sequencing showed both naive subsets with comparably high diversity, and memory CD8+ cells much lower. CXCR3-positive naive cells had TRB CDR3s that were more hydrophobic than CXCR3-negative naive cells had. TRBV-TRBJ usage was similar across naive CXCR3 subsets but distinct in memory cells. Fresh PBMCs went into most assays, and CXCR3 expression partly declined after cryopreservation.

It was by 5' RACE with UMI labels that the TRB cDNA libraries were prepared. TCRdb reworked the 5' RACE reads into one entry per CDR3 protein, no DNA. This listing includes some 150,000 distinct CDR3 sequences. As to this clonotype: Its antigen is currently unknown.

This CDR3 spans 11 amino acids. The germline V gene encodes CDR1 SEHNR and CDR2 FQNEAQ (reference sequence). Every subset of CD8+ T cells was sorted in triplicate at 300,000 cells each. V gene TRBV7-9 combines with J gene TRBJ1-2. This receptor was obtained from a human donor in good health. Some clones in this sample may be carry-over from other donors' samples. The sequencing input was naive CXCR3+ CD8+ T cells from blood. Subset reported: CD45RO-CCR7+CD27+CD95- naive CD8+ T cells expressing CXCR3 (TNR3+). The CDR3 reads CASSLGWSYTF.